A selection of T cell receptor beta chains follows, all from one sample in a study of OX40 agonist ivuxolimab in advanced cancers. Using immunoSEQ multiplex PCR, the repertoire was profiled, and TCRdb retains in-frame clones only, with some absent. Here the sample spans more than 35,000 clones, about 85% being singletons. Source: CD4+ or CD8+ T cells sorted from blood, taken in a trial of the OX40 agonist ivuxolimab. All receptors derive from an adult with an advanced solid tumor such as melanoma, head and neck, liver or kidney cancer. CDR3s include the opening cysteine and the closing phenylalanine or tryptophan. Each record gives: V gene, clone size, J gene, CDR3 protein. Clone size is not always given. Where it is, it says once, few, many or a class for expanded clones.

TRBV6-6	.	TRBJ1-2	CASSHGINSNYGYTF
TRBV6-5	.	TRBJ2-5	CASSYAGLPRETQYF
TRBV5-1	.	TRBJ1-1	CASSFRGEGTEAFF
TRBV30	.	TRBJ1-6	CAWMESSYNSPLHF
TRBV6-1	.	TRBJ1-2	CASIRRTGGNYGYTF
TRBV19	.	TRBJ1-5	CASSPRMVHQPQHF
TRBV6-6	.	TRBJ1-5	CASSSQGVGNQPQHF
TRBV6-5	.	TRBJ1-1	CASSYERGGAYEAFF
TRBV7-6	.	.	CASSLQQLGSYEQYF
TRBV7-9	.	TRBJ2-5	CASSPTLAGGLETQYF
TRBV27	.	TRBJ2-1	CASSPGWGLSGEQFF
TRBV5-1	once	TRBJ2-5	CASSLESWGPGETQYF
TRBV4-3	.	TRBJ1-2	CASSQEGHSRFGYTF
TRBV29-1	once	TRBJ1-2	CSVENSFYGYTF
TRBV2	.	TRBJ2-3	CASSLAGLKRDTQYF
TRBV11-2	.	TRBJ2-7	CASSTGGDRVSYEQYF
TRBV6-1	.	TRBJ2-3	CASSEGGLSTDTQYF
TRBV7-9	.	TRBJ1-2	CASSSTGGRANYGYTF
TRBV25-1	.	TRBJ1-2	CASSEGNRGSYGYTF
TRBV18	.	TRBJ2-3	CASSPDHRASTDTQYF
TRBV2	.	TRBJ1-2	CASTRLGQTAGGYTF
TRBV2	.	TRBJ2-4	CASSEEVLAKNIQYF
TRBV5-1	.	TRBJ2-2	CASSLDSSGGELFF
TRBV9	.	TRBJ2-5	CASSSESETQYF
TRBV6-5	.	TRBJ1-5	CASSEQGGNQPQHF
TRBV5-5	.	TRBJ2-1	CASSLLGRSGGSYNEQFF
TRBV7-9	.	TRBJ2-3	CASSPRLERGGDTQYF
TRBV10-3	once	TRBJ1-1	CAISGESWNTEAFF
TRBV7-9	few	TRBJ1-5	CASSLGDGGNQPQHF
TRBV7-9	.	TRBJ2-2	CASSLLRARNTGELFF
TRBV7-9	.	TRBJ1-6	CASSSTGGSSPLHF
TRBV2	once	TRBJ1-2	CASSVDKNYGYTF
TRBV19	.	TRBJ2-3	CASSYDRGIAQYF
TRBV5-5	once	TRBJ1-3	CASSLVGQGDTIYF
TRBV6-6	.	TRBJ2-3	CASEGAADTQYF
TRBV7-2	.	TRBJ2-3	CASLTGVSTDTQYF
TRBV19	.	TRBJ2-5	CASSIDRGETQYF
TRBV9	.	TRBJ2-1	CASSVVGGGANEQFF
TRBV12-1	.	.	CASSLVLPSGAVVWYEQYF
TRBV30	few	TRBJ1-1	CAWGRSRATEAFF
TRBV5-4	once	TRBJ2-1	CASSLRTASYNEQFF
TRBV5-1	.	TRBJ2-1	CASSLGQGGRGDEQFF
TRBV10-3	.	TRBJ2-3	CAISAGTSTDTQYF